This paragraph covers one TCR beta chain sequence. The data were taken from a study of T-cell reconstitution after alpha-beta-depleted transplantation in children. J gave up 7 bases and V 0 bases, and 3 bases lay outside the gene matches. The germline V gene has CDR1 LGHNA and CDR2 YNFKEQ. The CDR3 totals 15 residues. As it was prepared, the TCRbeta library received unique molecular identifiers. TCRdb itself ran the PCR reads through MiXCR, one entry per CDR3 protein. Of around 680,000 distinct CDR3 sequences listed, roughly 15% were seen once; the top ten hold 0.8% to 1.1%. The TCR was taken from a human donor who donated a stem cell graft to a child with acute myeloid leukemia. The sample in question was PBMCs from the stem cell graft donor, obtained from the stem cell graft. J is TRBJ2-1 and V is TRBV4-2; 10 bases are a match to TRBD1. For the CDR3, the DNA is TGTGCCAGCAGCCAAGAGGGACAGGGGATGAATGAGCAGTTCTTC. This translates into CASSQEGQGMNEQFF.